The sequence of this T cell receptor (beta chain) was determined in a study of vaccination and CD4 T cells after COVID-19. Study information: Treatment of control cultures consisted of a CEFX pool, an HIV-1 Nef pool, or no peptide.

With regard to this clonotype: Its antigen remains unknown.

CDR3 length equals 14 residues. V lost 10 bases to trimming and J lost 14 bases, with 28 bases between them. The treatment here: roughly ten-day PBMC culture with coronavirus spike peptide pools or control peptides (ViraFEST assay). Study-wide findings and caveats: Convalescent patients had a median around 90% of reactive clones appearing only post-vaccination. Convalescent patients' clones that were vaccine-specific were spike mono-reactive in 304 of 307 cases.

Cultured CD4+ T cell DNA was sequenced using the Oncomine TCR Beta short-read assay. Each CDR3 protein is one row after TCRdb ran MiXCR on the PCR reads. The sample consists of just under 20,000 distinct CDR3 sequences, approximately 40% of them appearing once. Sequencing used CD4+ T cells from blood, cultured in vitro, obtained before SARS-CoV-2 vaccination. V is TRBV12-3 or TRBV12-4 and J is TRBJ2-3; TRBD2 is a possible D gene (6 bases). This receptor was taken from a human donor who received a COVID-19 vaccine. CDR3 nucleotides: TGTGCCATCACGAAGGACGCGGGAACTCCTACCCGGTATTTT. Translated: CAITKDAGTPTRYF.